This record looks at one TCR beta chain sequence and its context. Its antigen remains unidentified. The data originate from a study of T cells in localized non-small cell lung cancer. Broader study findings: Among the tissues sampled, uninvolved adjacent lung had the highest T cell clonality, above tumor. A median approximately 61 of the top 100 tumor clones appeared in adjacent lung. A raised T cell density in blood coincided with lengthier overall survival.

The germline CDR1 and CDR2 sequences are SNHLY and FYNNEI. V was clipped by 3 bases and J by 4 bases, with 12 bases between them. This CDR3 contains 14 residues. Repertoires were generated with immunoSEQ multiplex PCR, while TCRdb's copy carries only in-frame clones and drops some. Among 58,000 or so clones listed, 90% were seen once. The sample was peripheral blood, taken before any cancer treatment. The sequence was collected from a woman aged 40 to 75 with stage I lung adenocarcinoma. The chain carries TRBV2 and TRBJ1-2; tentative D call: TRBD1 (6 bases). The CDR3 here is CASSEQQGSYGYTF. CDR3 nucleotides: TGTGCCAGCAGTGAGCAACAGGGTAGCTATGGCTACACCTTC.